This TCR beta chain was sequenced for a study of T-cell memory formation after mild COVID-19. Overall study context: Largely, the TCR clusters proved donor specific.

Broader study findings: Those CD4+ clones that contracted were mainly in CM and EM (CD8+ ones in EMRA).

TCRdb independently ran MiXCR on the 5' RACE reads; one entry per CDR3 protein. Here the sample spans about 140,000 distinct CDR3 sequences, about 14% being singletons. The CDR3 loop spans 13 amino acids. The germline V gene has CDR1 MNHNY and CDR2 SVGAGI (reference sequence). V dropped 4 bases and J dropped 1 base, with 8 bases sitting between them. This clonotype was recorded a few times. As yet, its antigen is unknown. This clonotype was obtained from an adult woman who had mild COVID-19 (a few samples of this study predate the infection). Cell type and time point are not known. Sample: PBMCs or a T cell subset sorted from them (not recorded which). The chain carries TRBV6-6 and TRBJ2-7; possible D gene TRBD1, 5 bases. The CDR3 loop reads CASSSRQSYEQYF. The DNA for the CDR3 is TGTGCCAGCAGTTCCCGACAGTCCTACGAGCAGTACTTC.